This entry features one T cell receptor beta chain sequence. Via MiXCR, TCRdb re-called the RT-PCR reads, giving one row per CDR3 protein. The sample consists of hundreds of thousands of distinct CDR3 sequences, 25% of them appearing once. These data originate in a study of response to subunit inactivated influenza vaccine. V lost 0 bases to trimming and J lost 4 bases, with 16 bases between them. Per the germline V gene, CDR1 is SGHRS and CDR2 is YFSETQ. The CDR3 loop spans 16 amino acids. This TCR derives from a man in his fifties who received an inactivated influenza vaccine. The sample here was CD4+ T cells sorted from PBMCs, taken 5 days after vaccination. V gene TRBV5-1 combines with J gene TRBJ1-1; the D gene is possibly TRBD1 (5 bases). As DNA, the CDR3 is TGCGCCAGCAGCTTGGAGACACAGGACCGTGGCACTGAAGCTTTCTTT. This translates into CASSLETQDRGTEAFF.